The sequence of this T cell receptor (beta chain) was determined in a study of CD8 T cells in Susac syndrome (dated by TCRdb to about 2019). Context from the whole study: The study used repertoire sequencing to test whether antigen drove CD8+ T cell activation and differentiation in Susac syndrome. The clonality of the CD8+ T cell repertoire was compared across approximately 11 healthy donors, roughly 14 Susac syndrome patients and 15 multiple sclerosis patients.

V loses 1 base, J loses 10 bases, and the germline ends lie 9 bases apart. From the germline V gene (reference sequence), CDR1 is SGHNT and CDR2 is YYREEE. From the cysteine up to the phenylalanine, the CDR3 has a length of 12 residues. Only the CDR3 region is kept as DNA, spanning 36 bases read in frame from base 1. The research as a whole found: The number of individuals in the TCR sequencing and HLA analysis was recognized as being relatively small.

Notes on this clonotype: No antigen is known for it. Per-base qualities were not stored, and no clone one base away is much larger.

Peripheral blood CD8+ and CD4+ T cells from healthy donors, Susac syndrome patients and multiple sclerosis patients were profiled by high-throughput TCR beta sequencing. Healthy donors were included as age- and sex-matched controls. CD8+ TEMRA cells were enriched by FACS, while bulk CD8+ and CD4+ T cells were purified by magnetic negative isolation. Blood was drawn into EDTA tubes, processed within 24 hours, and PBMCs were isolated by density gradient centrifugation. PBMCs destined for TCR sequencing were cryopreserved in liquid nitrogen and later thawed in a 37 °C water bath. The sorted or isolated CD4+, CD8+ and CD8+ TEMRA cells had a purity of 90% or higher. RNA was extracted using the RNeasy kit, and about 0.45 to 1 ug of the RNA was reverse transcribed with random hexamers. TCR beta CDR3 regions were amplified with the immunoSEQ multiplex PCR assay covering 54 Vbeta and 13 Jbeta segments. To correct PCR amplification bias, a synthetic template baseline was used for both primer optimization and computational correction. The authors' analysis ran thus. Reads were annotated to V, D and J genes according to IMGT and were analyzed with immunoSEQ Analyzer, with only productive sequences retained. Clonality was calculated as one minus the Shannon entropy normalized by log2 of the number of productive unique sequences. For each patient and control, public and private clones were evaluated among the 100 most prevalent clones. A clone was defined as Susac-specific if it was absent from the healthy and MS cohorts, from some 1,100 published viral clones and from other ImmuneACCESS disease sequences. TCRdb trimmed public reads at Q25 via fastp, called clones via MiXCR and kept in-frame beta chains. Entries are consolidated by CDR3 protein sequence, retaining the most common genes and DNA. The V and J calls were not made by the authors but by TCRdb's processing. This sample holds over 80,000 distinct CDR3 sequences; around 93% were observed only once. Clones ranked in the top ten supply around 0.34% of the sample.

The chain is encoded by TRBV5-4 joined to TRBJ2-1; a weak D assignment points to TRBD1 (5 bases agree). The sample taken for sequencing was CD8+ T cells from PBMCs. The clonotype originates from a human donor in good health. The CDR3 region has the sequence CASSLTGSEQFF. The nucleotide sequence is TGTGCCAGCAGCTTGACAGGCAGCGAGCAGTTCTTC.